The sample holds one count of the clone carrying this T cell receptor (beta chain). This entry comes from a study of T cell changes during pregnancy in multiple sclerosis. Assay used: immunoSEQ multiplex PCR; TCRdb lists only in-frame clones, some missing. The sample includes approximately 41,000 clones, roughly 91% of them seen just once. The sequenced sample was CD8+ T cells from peripheral blood mononuclear cells, obtained in the first trimester of pregnancy. The clonotype comes from a female donor with multiple sclerosis, enrolled in a pregnancy study.

CDR3 protein: CASSVDTGTSFTYEQYF. In DNA, the CDR3 is TGCGCCAGCAGCGTGGATACCGGGACTAGCTTCACCTACGAGCAGTACTTC. V gene TRBV5-1 combines with J gene TRBJ2-7, with 9 bases matching TRBD2. Losses at the gene ends were 4 bases for V and 2 bases for J; bases not matched to a gene: 13. The CDR3 is made up of 17 amino acids. The germline CDR1 and CDR2 sequences are SGHRS and YFSETQ.